This T cell receptor (beta chain) came from a study of cytomegalovirus exposure and HLA in healthy donors. It was with 60 Vbeta and 13 Jbeta primers that the PCR ran. The assay was immunoSEQ multiplex PCR, and TCRdb's table has in-frame clones only and misses some. The sample yields about 160,000 clones, 75% to 85% seen once. Study results and caveats: A few chains tied to CMV proved CMV antigen-specific in vitro. Earlier analysis yielded a pattern in which most TCR beta V segments were productive about 87% or about 30% of the time.

This clone was observed once. Its specificity is unknown. The origin of this receptor is a human donor in good health. Sequenced input: PBMCs.

CDR3 nucleotides: TGTGCCAGCAGGACTAGCGGGTCTCTCTACGAGCAGTACTTC. It is translated as CASRTSGSLYEQYF. The genes are TRBV27 and TRBJ2-7, with 10 bases that match TRBD2. Germline V gene sequence: CDR1 MNHEY, CDR2 SMNVEV (reference sequence). J was trimmed by 3 bases and V by 6 bases; bases with no gene match: 5. This CDR3 region has 14 residues.